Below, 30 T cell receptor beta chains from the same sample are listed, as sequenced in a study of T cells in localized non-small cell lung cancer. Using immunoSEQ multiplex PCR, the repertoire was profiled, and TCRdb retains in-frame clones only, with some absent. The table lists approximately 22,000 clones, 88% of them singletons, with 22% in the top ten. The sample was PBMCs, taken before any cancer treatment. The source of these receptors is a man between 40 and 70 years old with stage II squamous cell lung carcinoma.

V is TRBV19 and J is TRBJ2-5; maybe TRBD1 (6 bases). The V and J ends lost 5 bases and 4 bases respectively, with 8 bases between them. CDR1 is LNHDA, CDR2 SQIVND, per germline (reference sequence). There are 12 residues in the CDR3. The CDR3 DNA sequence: TGTGCCAGTAGTCAAGGGGGAGAGACCCAGTACTTC. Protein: CASSQGGETQYF. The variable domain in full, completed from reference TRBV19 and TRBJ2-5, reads DGGITQSPKYLFRKEGQNVTLSCEQNLNHDAMYWYRQDPGQGLRLIYYSQIVNDFQKGDIAEGYSVSREKKESFPLTVTSAQKNPTAFYLCASSQGGETQYFGPGTRLLVL.

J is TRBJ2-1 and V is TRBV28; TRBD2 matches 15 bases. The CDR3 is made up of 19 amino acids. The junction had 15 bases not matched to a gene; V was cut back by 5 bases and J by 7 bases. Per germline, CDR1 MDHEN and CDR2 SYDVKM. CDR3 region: CASSPLPGLAGGHVNEQFF. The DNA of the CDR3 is TGTGCCAGCAGTCCTCTCCCAGGACTAGCGGGAGGGCATGTAAATGAGCAGTTCTTC.

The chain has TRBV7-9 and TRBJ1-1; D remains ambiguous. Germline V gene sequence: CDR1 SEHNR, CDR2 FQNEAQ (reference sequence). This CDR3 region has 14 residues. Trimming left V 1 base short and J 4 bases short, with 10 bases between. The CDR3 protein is CASSLGEVATEAFF. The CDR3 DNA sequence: TGTGCCAGCAGCTTAGGGGAGGTGGCCACTGAAGCTTTCTTT.

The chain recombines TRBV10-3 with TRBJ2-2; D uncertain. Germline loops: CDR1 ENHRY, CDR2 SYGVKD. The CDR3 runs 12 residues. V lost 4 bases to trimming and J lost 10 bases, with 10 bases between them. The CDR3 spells CAISGTQEELFF. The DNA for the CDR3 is TGTGCCATCAGTGGAACGCAGGAGGAGCTGTTTTTT.

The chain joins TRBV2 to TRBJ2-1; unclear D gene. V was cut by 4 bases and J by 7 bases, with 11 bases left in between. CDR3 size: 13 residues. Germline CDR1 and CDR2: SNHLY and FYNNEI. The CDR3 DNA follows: TGTGCCAGCAGTGCTGAACAGACGAATGAGCAGTTCTTC. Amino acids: CASSAEQTNEQFF.

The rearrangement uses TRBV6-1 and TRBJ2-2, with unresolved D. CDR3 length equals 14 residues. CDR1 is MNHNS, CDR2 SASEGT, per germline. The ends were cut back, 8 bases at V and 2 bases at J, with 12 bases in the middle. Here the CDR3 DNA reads TGTGCCAGCCTCTTCATACTAAACACCGGGGAGCTGTTTTTT. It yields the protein CASLFILNTGELFF.

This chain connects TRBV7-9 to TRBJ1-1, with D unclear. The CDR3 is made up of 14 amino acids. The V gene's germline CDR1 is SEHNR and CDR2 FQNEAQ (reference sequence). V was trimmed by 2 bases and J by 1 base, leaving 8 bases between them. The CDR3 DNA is TGTGCCAGCAGCTTAAAGAGTGAGAACACTGAAGCTTTCTTT. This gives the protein CASSLKSENTEAFF.

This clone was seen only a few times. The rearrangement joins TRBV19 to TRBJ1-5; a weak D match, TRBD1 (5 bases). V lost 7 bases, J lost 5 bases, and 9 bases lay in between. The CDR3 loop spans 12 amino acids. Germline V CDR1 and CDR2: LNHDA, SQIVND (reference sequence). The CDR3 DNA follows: TGTGCCAGTACCCCGGGGCATCAGCCCCAGCATTTT. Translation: CASTPGHQPQHF.

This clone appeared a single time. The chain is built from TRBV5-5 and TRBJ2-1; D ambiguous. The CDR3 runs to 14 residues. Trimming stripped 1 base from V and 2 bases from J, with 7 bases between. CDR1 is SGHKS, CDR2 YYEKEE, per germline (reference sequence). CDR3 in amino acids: CASSLNGAYNEQFF. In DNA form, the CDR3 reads TGTGCCAGCAGCTTGAATGGTGCCTACAATGAGCAGTTCTTC.

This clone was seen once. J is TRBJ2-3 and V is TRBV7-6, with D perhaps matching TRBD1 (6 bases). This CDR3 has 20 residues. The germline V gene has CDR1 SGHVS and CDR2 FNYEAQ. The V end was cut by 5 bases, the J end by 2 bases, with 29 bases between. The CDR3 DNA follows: TGTGCCAGCAGCCGCCAGGGGACCTCCACTTCGGGTATTCACACAGATACGCAGTATTTT. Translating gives CASSRQGTSTSGIHTDTQYF.

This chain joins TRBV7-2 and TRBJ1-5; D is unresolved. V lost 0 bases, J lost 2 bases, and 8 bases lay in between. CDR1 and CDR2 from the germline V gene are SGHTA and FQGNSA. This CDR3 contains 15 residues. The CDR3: CASSLASAGNQPQHF. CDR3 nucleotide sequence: TGTGCCAGCAGCTTAGCGTCGGCAGGCAATCAGCCCCAGCATTTT.

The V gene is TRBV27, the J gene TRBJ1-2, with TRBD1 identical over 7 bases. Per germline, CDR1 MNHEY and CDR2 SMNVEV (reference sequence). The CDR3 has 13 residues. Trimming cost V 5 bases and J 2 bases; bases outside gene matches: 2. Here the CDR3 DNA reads TGTGCCAGCAGTCCGGGACAGAACTATGGCTACACCTTC. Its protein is CASSPGQNYGYTF.

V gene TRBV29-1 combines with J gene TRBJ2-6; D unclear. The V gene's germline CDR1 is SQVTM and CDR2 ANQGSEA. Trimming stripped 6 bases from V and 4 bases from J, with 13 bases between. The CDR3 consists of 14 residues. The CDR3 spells CSVTGPSGANVLTF. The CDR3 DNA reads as TGCAGCGTAACCGGGCCCTCCGGGGCCAACGTCCTGACTTTC.

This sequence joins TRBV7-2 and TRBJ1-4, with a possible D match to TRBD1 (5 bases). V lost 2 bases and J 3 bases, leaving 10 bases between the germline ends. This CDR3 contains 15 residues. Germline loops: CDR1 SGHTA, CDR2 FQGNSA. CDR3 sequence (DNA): TGTGCCAGCAGCTTACAGGGTATTGCTAATGAAAAACTGTTTTTT. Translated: CASSLQGIANEKLFF.

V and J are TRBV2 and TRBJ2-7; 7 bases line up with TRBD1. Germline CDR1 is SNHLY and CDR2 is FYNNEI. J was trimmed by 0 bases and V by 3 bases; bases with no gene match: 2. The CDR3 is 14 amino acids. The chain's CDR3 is CASSDGTDSYEQYF. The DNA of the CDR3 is TGTGCCAGCAGTGATGGGACAGACTCCTACGAGCAGTACTTC.

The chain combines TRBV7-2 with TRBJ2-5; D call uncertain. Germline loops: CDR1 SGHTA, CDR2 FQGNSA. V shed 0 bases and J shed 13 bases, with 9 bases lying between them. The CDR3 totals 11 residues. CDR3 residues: CASSLASAPYF. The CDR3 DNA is TGTGCCAGCAGCTTAGCCTCGGCTCCGTACTTC.

The CDR3 DNA sequence: TGTGCCAGTGAGTTGACAGGGGTCCACGAGCAGTACTTC. This codes for CASELTGVHEQYF. The gene calls are TRBV2 and TRBJ2-7, with 8 bases identical to TRBD1. The germline gives CDR1 SNHLY, CDR2 FYNNEI. V shed 9 bases, J shed 5 bases, and the junction held 9 bases outside the gene matches. The CDR3 length is 13 residues. Supplemented by reference TRBV2 and TRBJ2-7, the full variable domain reads EPEVTQTPSHQVTQMGQEVILRCVPISNHLYFYWYRQILGQKVEFLVSFYNNEISEKSEIFDDQFSVERPDGSNFTLKIRSTKLEDSAMYFCASELTGVHEQYFGPGTRLTVT.

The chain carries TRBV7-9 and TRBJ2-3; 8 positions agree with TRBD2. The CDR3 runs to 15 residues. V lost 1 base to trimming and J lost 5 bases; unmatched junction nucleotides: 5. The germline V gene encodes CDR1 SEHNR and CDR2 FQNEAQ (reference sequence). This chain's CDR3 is CASSLVWAGGDTQYF. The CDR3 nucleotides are TGTGCCAGCAGCTTAGTTTGGGCGGGAGGAGATACGCAGTATTTT. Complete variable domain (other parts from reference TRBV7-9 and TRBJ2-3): DTGVSQNPRHKITKRGQNVTFRCDPISEHNRLYWYRQTLGQGPEFLTYFQNEAQLEKSRLLSDRFSAERPKGSFSTLEIQRTEQGDSAMYLCASSLVWAGGDTQYFGPGTRLTVL.

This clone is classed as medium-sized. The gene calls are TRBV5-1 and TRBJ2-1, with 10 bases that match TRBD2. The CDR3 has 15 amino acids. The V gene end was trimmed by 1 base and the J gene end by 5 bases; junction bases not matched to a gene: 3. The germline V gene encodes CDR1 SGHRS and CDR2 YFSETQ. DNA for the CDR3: TGCGCCAGCAGCTTGCTAGCGGGAGTAAACAATGAGCAGTTCTTC. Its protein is CASSLLAGVNNEQFF.

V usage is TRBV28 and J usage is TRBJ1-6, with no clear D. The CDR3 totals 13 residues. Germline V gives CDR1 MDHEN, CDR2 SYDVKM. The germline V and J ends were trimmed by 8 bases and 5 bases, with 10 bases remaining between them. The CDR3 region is CASHDTNNSPLHF. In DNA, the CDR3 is TGTGCCAGCCATGACACCAATAATTCACCCCTCCACTTT.

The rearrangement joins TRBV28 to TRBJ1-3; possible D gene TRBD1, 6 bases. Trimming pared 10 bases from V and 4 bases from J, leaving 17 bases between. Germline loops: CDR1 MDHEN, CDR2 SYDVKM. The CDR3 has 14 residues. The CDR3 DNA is TGTGCCACCTACCACAGGGTGAAGGGAAACACCATATATTTT. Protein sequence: CATYHRVKGNTIYF. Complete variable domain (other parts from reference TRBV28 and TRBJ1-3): DVKVTQSSRYLVKRTGEKVFLECVQDMDHENMFWYRQDPGLGLRLIYFSYDVKMKEKGDIPEGYSVSREKKERFSLILESASTNQTSMYLCATYHRVKGNTIYFGEGSWLTVV.

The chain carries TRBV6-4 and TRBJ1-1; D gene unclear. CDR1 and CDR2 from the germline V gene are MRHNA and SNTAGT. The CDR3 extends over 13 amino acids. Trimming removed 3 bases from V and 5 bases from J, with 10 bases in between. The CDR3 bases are TGTGCCAGCAGTGATCAAGAGGGAACTGAAGCTTTCTTT. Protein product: CASSDQEGTEAFF.

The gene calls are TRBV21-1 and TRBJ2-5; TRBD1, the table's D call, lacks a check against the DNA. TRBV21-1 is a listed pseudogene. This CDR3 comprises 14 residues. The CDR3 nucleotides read TGTGCCAGCATCATGGTACAGGAGCAAGAGACCCAGTACTTC. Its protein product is CASIMVQEQETQYF.

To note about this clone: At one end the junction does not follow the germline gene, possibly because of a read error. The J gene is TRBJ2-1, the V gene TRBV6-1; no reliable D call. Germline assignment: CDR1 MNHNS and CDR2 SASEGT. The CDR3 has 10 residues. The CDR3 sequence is CASRTPPPVF. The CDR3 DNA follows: TGTGCCAGCAGGACGCCTCCCCCGGTCTTC.

CDR3 region: CASSPSGESSTDTQYF. The CDR3 DNA sequence: TGTGCCAGCAGCCCTAGCGGGGAGTCTAGCACAGATACGCAGTATTTT. The chain uses TRBV9 and TRBJ2-3; 9 positions match TRBD2. With V trimmed by 4 bases and J by 0 bases, 6 bases remained unmatched. The CDR3 has 16 residues. Germline lookup yields CDR1 SGDLS and CDR2 YYNGEE.

The CDR3 spells CASSRWAAQGTGELFF. As DNA, the CDR3 is TGTGCCAGCAGCCGCTGGGCCGCCCAGGGCACCGGGGAGCTGTTTTTT. This sequence joins TRBV7-9 and TRBJ2-2, with D tentatively TRBD1 (5 bases). The CDR3 length is 16 residues. CDR1 and CDR2 from the germline V gene are SEHNR and FQNEAQ (reference sequence). V was shortened by 5 bases and J by 4 bases, with 17 bases between the two germline ends.

The CDR3 coding sequence is TGTGCCAGCAGGGGGGACGTCCACAATGAGCAGTTCTTC. It is translated as CASRGDVHNEQFF. The chain is built from TRBV9 and TRBJ2-1; D may be TRBD1 or TRBD2 (5 bases each). Germline V gene data show CDR1 as SGDLS and CDR2 as YYNGEE. V lost 5 bases, J lost 5 bases, and 11 bases lay in between. The CDR3 is 13 residues long.

CDR3 in DNA: TGTGCCAGCAGCGCAGGCCCATTCTCCTACGAGCAGTACTTC. Its protein is CASSAGPFSYEQYF. This chain connects TRBV7-3 to TRBJ2-7; unclear D gene. The V and J ends lost 5 bases and 0 bases respectively, with 11 bases between them. Germline V lookup: CDR1 SGHTA, CDR2 FQGTGA. The length of the CDR3 is 14 residues.

For the CDR3, the DNA is TGTGCCAGCACCGGAATGGACAAGAACACTGAAGCTTTCTTT. Translated: CASTGMDKNTEAFF. The chain couples TRBV7-8 to TRBJ1-1; D possibly corresponds to TRBD1 (5 bases). Looked up from germline, CDR1 is SGHVS and CDR2 is FQNEAQ. V shed 7 bases and J shed 1 base, with 13 bases lying between them. This CDR3 has 14 amino acids.

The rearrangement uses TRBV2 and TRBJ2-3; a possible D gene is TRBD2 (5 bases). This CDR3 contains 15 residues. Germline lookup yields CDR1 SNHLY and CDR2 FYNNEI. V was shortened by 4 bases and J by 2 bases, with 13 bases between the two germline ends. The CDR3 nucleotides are TGTGCCAGCAGTGGAGCAAGCGGAACCACAGATACGCAGTATTTT. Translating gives CASSGASGTTDTQYF.